The source of this TCR beta chain is a study of blood T cell repertoires in COVID-19. Method: immunoSEQ multiplex PCR; TCRdb's copy keeps in-frame clones and lacks some. The data contain 40,000 to 55,000 clones, around 84% of them singletons. The germline V gene has CDR1 LGHNA and CDR2 YSLEER. The CDR3 has 16 residues. The J segment lost 0 bases and the V segment lost 6 bases, leaving 9 bases of the junction unmatched. The J gene is TRBJ2-7, the V gene TRBV4-3; 9 nucleotides line up with TRBD1. This TCR was sampled from a human donor in a cohort sampled during active COVID-19. Sequenced material: peripheral blood. CDR3 protein: CASSPGTGSSSYEQYF. In nucleotides, the CDR3 is TGCGCCAGCAGTCCCGGGACAGGGTCGAGCTCCTACGAGCAGTACTTC.